Each of the 18 T cell receptor beta chains below was sequenced from the same sample in a study of blood T cell repertoires in COVID-19. Assay: immunoSEQ multiplex PCR; the TCRdb copy retains only in-frame clones and omits some. The sample holds about 32,000 clones, about nine tenths seen once. Sequenced sample: peripheral blood. The receptor set was obtained from a man aged 55 to 70 with active COVID-19.

A single count supports this clone. The chain is built from TRBV10-3 and TRBJ2-3; D might be TRBD1 (6 bases). Germline V gene lookup returns CDR1 ENHRY and CDR2 SYGVKD. The CDR3 length is 13 residues. V was trimmed by 5 bases and J by 1 base, leaving 7 bases between them. The CDR3 region is CAISYRGTDTQYF. The CDR3 region has the DNA TGTGCCATCAGTTACAGGGGCACAGATACGCAGTATTTT.

This chain connects TRBV11-1 to TRBJ1-1, with a weak D call TRBD1 (6 bases). Looked up from germline, CDR1 is SGHAT and CDR2 is FQDESV (reference sequence). V lost 5 bases to trimming and J lost 3 bases, with 16 bases between them. This CDR3 region has 15 residues. The CDR3 sequence: CASSRARTAHTEAFF. Here the CDR3 DNA reads TGTGCCAGCAGCCGCGCCAGGACAGCCCACACTGAAGCTTTCTTT.

V is TRBV2 and J is TRBJ2-2; D is uncertain. Germline-derived CDR1 and CDR2 are SNHLY and FYNNEI. Trimming stripped 4 bases from V and 8 bases from J, with 11 bases between. The CDR3 loop spans 13 amino acids. CDR3 bases: TGTGCCAGCAGTGTACGGGTAGGAGGGGAGCTGTTTTTT. Translating gives CASSVRVGGELFF.

The V and J genes are TRBV2 and TRBJ2-3, with 11 bases aligning to TRBD2. V lost 1 base and J lost 0; bases outside the gene matches: 3. Per germline, CDR1 SNHLY and CDR2 FYNNEI. CDR3 length: 17 amino acids. The CDR3: CASSEELAGVSTDTQYF. CDR3 DNA sequence: TGTGCCAGCAGTGAAGAACTAGCGGGGGTCAGCACAGATACGCAGTATTTT.

The V and J genes are TRBV7-7 and TRBJ1-2; D not resolved. Germline-derived CDR1 and CDR2 are SSHAT and FNYEAQ (reference sequence). V lost 5 bases and J 6 bases, leaving 16 bases between the germline ends. This CDR3 is 14 amino acids long. The CDR3 loop is CASSPMGLRDGYTF. The CDR3 DNA sequence: TGTGCCAGCAGCCCAATGGGCCTGCGGGATGGCTACACCTTC. The full variable domain, with the rest looked up from reference TRBV7-7 and TRBJ1-2, is GAGVSQSPRYKVTKRGQDVTLRCDPISSHATLYWYQQALGQGPEFLTYFNYEAQPDKSGLPSDRFSAERPEGSISTLTIQRTEQRDSAMYRCASSPMGLRDGYTFGSGTRLTVV.

The chain combines TRBV6-6 with TRBJ2-3; 8 nucleotides agree with TRBD2. Trimming at V came to 6 bases and at J to 6 bases, leaving 14 bases not matched to a gene. Germline assignment: CDR1 MNHNY and CDR2 SVGAGI (reference sequence). The CDR3 is made up of 16 amino acids. This chain's CDR3 is CASSPPGLGKSDTQYF. The CDR3 DNA reads as TGTGCCAGCAGCCCACCGGGACTAGGGAAGTCCGATACGCAGTATTTT.

V gene TRBV6-5 combines with J gene TRBJ2-3; 12 bases are a match to TRBD1. The CDR3 is made up of 15 amino acids. Germline trimming cut 7 bases from V and 5 bases from J; bases unmatched to any gene: 7. Per germline, CDR1 MNHEY and CDR2 SVGAGI. The CDR3 sequence: CASMRGQGAGDTQYF. CDR3 nucleotides: TGTGCCAGCATGCGGGGACAGGGGGCAGGAGATACGCAGTATTTT.

The chain is built from TRBV5-1 and TRBJ1-4, with TRBD1 identical over 9 bases. The CDR3 runs 15 residues. J gave up 7 bases and V 4 bases, and 8 bases lay outside the gene matches. The germline gives CDR1 SGHRS, CDR2 YFSETQ. CDR3: CASSPGDRAGEKLFF. CDR3 DNA sequence: TGCGCCAGCAGCCCGGGGGACAGGGCGGGTGAAAAACTGTTTTTT.

This rearrangement joins TRBV5-1 to TRBJ2-1; unclear D gene. The CDR3 totals 13 residues. Germline lookup yields CDR1 SGHRS and CDR2 YFSETQ. The germline V and J ends were trimmed by 0 bases and 5 bases, with 6 bases remaining between them. This CDR3 reads CASSLEQNNEQFF. CDR3 bases: TGCGCCAGCAGCTTGGAACAAAACAATGAGCAGTTCTTC.

This clone was found a few times. The rearrangement uses TRBV5-1 and TRBJ2-7; 7 bases line up with TRBD2. This CDR3 spans 14 amino acids. The germline gives CDR1 SGHRS, CDR2 YFSETQ. V lost 2 bases, J lost 2 bases, and 4 bases stayed unmatched. This CDR3 reads CASSFGGRAYEQYF. As DNA, the CDR3 is TGCGCCAGCAGCTTTGGTGGGAGGGCCTACGAGCAGTACTTC.

This chain uses TRBV5-1 with TRBJ2-1; the D is unclear. Germline V gives CDR1 SGHRS, CDR2 YFSETQ. V gave up 0 bases and J gave up 5 bases, with 6 bases separating them. The CDR3 covers 13 residues. The CDR3 sequence is CASSLAGNNEQFF. In DNA, the CDR3 is TGCGCCAGCAGCTTGGCGGGTAACAATGAGCAGTTCTTC.

Note on this clone: At one of its ends the junction is not consistent with the germline gene, which may arise from a read error. This chain connects TRBV6-2 or TRBV6-3 to TRBJ2-7; 13 nucleotides agree with TRBD2. CDR3 length: 14 residues. Germline CDR1 and CDR2: MNHEY and SVGEGT. CDR3 residues: CASSPGTSGTRVAF. DNA of the CDR3: TGTGCCAGCAGTCCCGGGACTAGCGGGACTCGGGTGGCCTTC.

This sequence joins TRBV6-5 and TRBJ1-6, with D perhaps TRBD1 (5 bases). Germline lookup yields CDR1 MNHEY and CDR2 SVGAGI. V gave up 7 bases and J gave up 7 bases, with 11 bases separating them. This CDR3 region has 13 residues. The CDR3 sequence is CASTLTDNSPLHF. In nucleotides, the CDR3 is TGTGCCAGCACTCTGACAGACAATTCACCCCTCCACTTT.

V usage is TRBV2 and J usage is TRBJ2-7; 11 bases map to TRBD2. J gave up 6 bases and V 7 bases, and 8 bases lay outside the gene matches. The length of the CDR3 is 14 residues. Germline V gives CDR1 SNHLY, CDR2 FYNNEI. CDR3 coding DNA: TGTGCCAGCATATCACTAGCGGGAGTAGGCGAGCAGTACTTC. Protein sequence: CASISLAGVGEQYF.

The chain uses TRBV6-1 and TRBJ1-6; D gene uncertain. This CDR3 region has 14 residues. The V end was cut by 3 bases, the J end by 2 bases, with 5 bases between. Per the germline V gene, CDR1 is MNHNS and CDR2 is SASEGT. The CDR3 DNA reads TGTGCCAGCAGTGATTTAGCCTATAATTCACCCCTCCACTTT. This translates into CASSDLAYNSPLHF.

In its sample, this clone was seen once. The rearrangement uses TRBV10-1 and TRBJ1-2; D possibly corresponds to TRBD1 (5 bases). In germline, CDR1 is WNHNN, CDR2 SYGVQD (reference sequence). This CDR3 is 11 amino acids long. V lost 3 bases and J lost 7, with 6 bases in between. This CDR3 is CASSDRVGYTF. CDR3 DNA sequence: TGCGCCAGCAGTGACAGGGTTGGCTACACCTTC.

The rearrangement links TRBV19 to TRBJ1-2, with 10 bases fitting TRBD1. The CDR3 is 14 amino acids. With V trimmed by 7 bases and J by 7 bases, 9 bases remained unmatched. Germline CDR1 and CDR2: LNHDA and SQIVND (reference sequence). CDR3 in amino acids: CASMGTGALGGYTF. For the CDR3, the DNA is TGTGCCAGTATGGGGACAGGGGCTTTGGGTGGCTACACCTTC.

The rearrangement links TRBV4-3 to TRBJ2-1; TRBD2 is a possible D gene (6 bases). Looked up from germline, CDR1 is LGHNA and CDR2 is YSLEER. V was trimmed by 2 bases and J by 0 bases, leaving 8 bases between them. CDR3 size: 15 residues. CDR3: CASSQLATSYNEQFF. CDR3 in DNA: TGCGCCAGCAGCCAACTAGCGACCTCCTACAATGAGCAGTTCTTC.